This TCR beta chain was retrieved from a study of blood T cells in healthy people across ages. A second PCR, run for roughly 7 to 12 cycles, used a sample-barcoded 5' primer plus a J-beta primer mix. Each CDR3 protein gets one entry after TCRdb re-called the 5' RACE reads with MiXCR. The table includes more than 900,000 distinct CDR3 sequences, around 29% detected once. This clonotype was seen only a few times. This CDR3 is 14 amino acids long. Germline assignment: CDR1 MDHEN and CDR2 SYDVKM. Deletions cut 5 bases from V and 5 bases from J, with 13 bases between. The same specimen was also included in a second study, on T cells of mothers and their children.

The origin of this receptor is a woman aged 40 to 55 in good health. The sample was blood. The V and J genes are TRBV28 and TRBJ2-1; D perhaps matches TRBD2 (5 bases). DNA of the CDR3: TGTGCCAGCAGTCCCGGGATGTATAACAATGAGCAGTTCTTC. Amino acids: CASSPGMYNNEQFF.